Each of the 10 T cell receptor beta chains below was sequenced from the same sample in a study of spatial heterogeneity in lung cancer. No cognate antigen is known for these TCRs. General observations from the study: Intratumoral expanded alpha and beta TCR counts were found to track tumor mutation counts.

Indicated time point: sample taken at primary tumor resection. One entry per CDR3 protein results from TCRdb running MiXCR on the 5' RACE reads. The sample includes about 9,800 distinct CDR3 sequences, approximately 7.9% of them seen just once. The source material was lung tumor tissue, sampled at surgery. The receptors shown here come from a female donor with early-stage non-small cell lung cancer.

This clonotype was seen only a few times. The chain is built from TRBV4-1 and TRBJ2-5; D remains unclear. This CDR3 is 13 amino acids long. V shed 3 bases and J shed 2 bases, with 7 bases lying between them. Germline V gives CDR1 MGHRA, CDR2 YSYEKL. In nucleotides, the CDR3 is TGCGCCAGCAGCCACGGCCCACAAGAGACCCAGTACTTC. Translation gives CASSHGPQETQYF.

The CDR3: CASSSRAGTSADTQYF. Here the CDR3 DNA reads TGTGCCAGCAGTTCAAGAGCCGGGACTTCAGCAGATACGCAGTATTTT. The chain is built from TRBV28 and TRBJ2-3, with a tentative D call TRBD2 (6 bases). CDR1 and CDR2 (germline): MDHEN, SYDVKM. The V and J ends lost 4 bases and 4 bases respectively, with 18 bases between them. This CDR3 is built from 16 residues.

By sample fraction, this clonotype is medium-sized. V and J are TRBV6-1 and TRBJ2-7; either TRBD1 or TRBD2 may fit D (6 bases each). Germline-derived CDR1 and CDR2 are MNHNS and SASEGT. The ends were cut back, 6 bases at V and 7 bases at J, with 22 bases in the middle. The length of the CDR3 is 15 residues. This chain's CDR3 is CASRPQGPNRGEQYF. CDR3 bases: TGTGCCAGCAGACCACAGGGACCAAATCGGGGGGAGCAGTACTTC.

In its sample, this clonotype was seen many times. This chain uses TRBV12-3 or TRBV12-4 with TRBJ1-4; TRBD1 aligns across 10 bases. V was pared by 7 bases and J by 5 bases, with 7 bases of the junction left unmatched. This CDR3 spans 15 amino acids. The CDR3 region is CASTSAGQGNEKLFF. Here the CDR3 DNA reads TGTGCCAGCACCTCAGCGGGACAGGGGAATGAAAAACTGTTTTTT.

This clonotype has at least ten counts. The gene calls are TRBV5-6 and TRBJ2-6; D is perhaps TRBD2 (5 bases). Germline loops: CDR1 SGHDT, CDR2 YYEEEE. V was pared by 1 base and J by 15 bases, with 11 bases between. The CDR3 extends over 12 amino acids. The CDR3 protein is CASSLTWAGLTF. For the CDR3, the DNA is TGTGCCAGCAGCTTGACATGGGCGGGCCTGACTTTC.

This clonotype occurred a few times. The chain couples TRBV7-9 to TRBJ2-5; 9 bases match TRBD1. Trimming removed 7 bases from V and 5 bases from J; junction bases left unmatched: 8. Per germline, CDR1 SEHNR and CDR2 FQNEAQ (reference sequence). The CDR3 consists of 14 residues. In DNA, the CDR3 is TGTGCCAGCAACGACAGGGGGGGAGGTGAGACCCAGTACTTC. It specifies CASNDRGGGETQYF.

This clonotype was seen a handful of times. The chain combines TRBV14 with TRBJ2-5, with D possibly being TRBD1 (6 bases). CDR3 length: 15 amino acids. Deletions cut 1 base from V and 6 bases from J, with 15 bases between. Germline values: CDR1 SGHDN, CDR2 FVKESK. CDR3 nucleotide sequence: TGTGCCAGCAGCCAAGGTGGACAGACCCGAAAGACCCAGTACTTC. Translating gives CASSQGGQTRKTQYF.

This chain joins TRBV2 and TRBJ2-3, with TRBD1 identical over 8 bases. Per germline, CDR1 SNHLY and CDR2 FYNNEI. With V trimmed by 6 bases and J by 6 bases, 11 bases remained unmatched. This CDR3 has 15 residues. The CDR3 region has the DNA TGTGCCAGCAGCCGGGGGACAGGCTTAAAGGATACGCAGTATTTT. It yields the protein CASSRGTGLKDTQYF. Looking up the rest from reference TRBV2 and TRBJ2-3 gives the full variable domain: EPEVTQTPSHQVTQMGQEVILRCVPISNHLYFYWYRQILGQKVEFLVSFYNNEISEKSEIFDDQFSVERPDGSNFTLKIRSTKLEDSAMYFCASSRGTGLKDTQYFGPGTRLTVL.

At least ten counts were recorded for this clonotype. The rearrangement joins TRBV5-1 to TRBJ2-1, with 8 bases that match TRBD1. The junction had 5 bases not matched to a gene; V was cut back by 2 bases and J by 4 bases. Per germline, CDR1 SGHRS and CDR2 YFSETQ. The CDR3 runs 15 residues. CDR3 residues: CASSFRDRSYNEQFF. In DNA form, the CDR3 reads TGCGCCAGCAGCTTCCGGGACAGGAGTTACAATGAGCAGTTCTTC.

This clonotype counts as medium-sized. CDR3 sequence: CASSPREGGTDTQYF. The CDR3 region has the DNA TGTGCCAGCTCACCACGAGAGGGTGGGACAGATACGCAGTATTTT. The chain has TRBV18 and TRBJ2-3; D perhaps matches TRBD2 (5 bases). The germline V gene has CDR1 KGHSH and CDR2 LQKENI. CDR3 length equals 15 residues. Trimming stripped 1 base from V and 3 bases from J, with 11 bases between.